This T cell receptor (beta chain) was identified during a study of T-cell memory formation after mild COVID-19 (dated by TCRdb to the early 2020s). Background for the entire study: TCR sequence clusters from the two donors were largely donor specific. In two donors, T-cell clones that expanded and contracted after mild COVID-19 were followed by sequencing TCRalpha and TCRbeta repertoires longitudinally. Two young, previously healthy adult volunteers made up the cohort, one male and one female. Paper-wide results and their limitations: Some responding clones were detected in pre-infection memory, suggesting pre-existing cross-reactive memory T cells joined the SARS-CoV-2 response. The study included only a couple of mild cases, and larger cohorts that include severe cases with pre-infection samples were judged to be necessary. Contracting CD4+ clones were located mainly in the CM and EM memory subsets, whereas CD8+ clones were found to be enriched in EMRA. From day 15 to 85, contracting clones showed balanced CD4/CD8 phenotypes, whereas a second wave of clones that expanded from day 15 to 37 leaned towards CD4+. SARS-CoV-2 specificity of the second-wave clones peaking on day 37 was not confirmed.

Ficoll-Paque density gradient centrifugation was used to isolate PBMCs. Details on this clonotype: Its antigen is not yet known. The sample holds no much larger clone one base away, and base qualities are not on file.

Sequencing relied on an Illumina NovaSeq 6000. Using 5'RACE with constant-segment primers, TCRalpha and TCRbeta cDNA libraries were constructed, with sample barcodes and unique molecular identifiers added in the process. Trizol reagent was used to extract RNA from every sample. Amplification of the libraries took two PCR steps, and the second step added a second sample barcode plus Illumina TruSeq adapters. Sequencing of the libraries was done on an Illumina NovaSeq, producing 2 x 150 bp paired-end reads. The authors' pipeline ran thus. With migec v1.2.7, reads were demultiplexed and then collapsed into UMI-guided consensus sequences. Using mixcr v2.1.11, UMI consensuses were aligned to TRA and TRB V and J templates and then assembled into clonotypes. A clonotype was counted as expanded or contracted only if both edgeR and NoisET called the change significant, with noise models trained on biological replicates. edgeR calls used a false discovery rate-adjusted p below 0.01 and a log2 fold-change threshold of 1. As an exploratory analysis of dynamics, PCA with hierarchical clustering was applied to max-normalized trajectories of the 1000 most abundant clonotypes. The CD4 or CD8 phenotype of responding clones was assigned using the separately sequenced CD4+ and CD8+ repertoires. TCRdb trimmed the raw reads at Q25, called clones with MiXCR and kept productive beta chains. Every CDR3 protein is listed once, alongside the most common genes and DNA of its rows. TCRdb's processing, not the authors' own work, is the source of the V and J calls. Recorded for this sample are some 450,000 distinct CDR3 sequences; about a sixth of them occurred a single time. The biggest ten clones account for 20% to 25% of the sample.

The TCR was taken from a man between 18 and 35 years old who had mild COVID-19 (a few samples of this study predate the infection). The sample titles of this study are shuffled in the database, so cell type and time point are left out; the donor was told from shared clones. Sequencing was done on a sample of PBMCs or a T cell subset sorted from them (not recorded which).

The sequence in DNA is TGTGCCAGCAGCCAAGACAGTCGGGATGAAAAACTGTTTTTT. It translates as CASSQDSRDEKLFF. The V and J segments used are TRBV4-2 and TRBJ1-4, with the D segment identity uncertain. Reading the germline V gene gives CDR1 LGHNA and CDR2 YNFKEQ. V was cut back by 0 bases and J by 6 bases, leaving a gap of 8 bases between them. There are 14 amino acids in the CDR3, from cysteine to phenylalanine inclusive. Of all the DNA, just the CDR3 is kept, 42 bases in frame from base 1.